This TCR beta chain was sequenced during a study of graft-versus-host responses after intestinal transplantation (dated by TCRdb to about 2021). For the study in its entirety: The transplants that recipients received were multivisceral, liver-intestinal, or isolated intestinal. Alloreactive clones were identified by sequencing pre-transplant mixed lymphocyte reaction products and comparing these products with unstimulated pre-transplant donor and recipient T cells. The cohort enrolled fewer than 25 intestinal transplant recipients including one retransplant, and 3 patients lacking pretransplant specimens were excluded. After intestinal transplantation, graft-versus-host and host-versus-graft alloreactive T cell clones were followed in the graft, circulation and bone marrow using bulk TCR-beta CDR3 sequencing. A peak of at least 4% donor T cells among recipient peripheral blood mononuclear cells was the definition used for donor T cell macrochimerism. Samples from a few later patients were sequenced in-house on an Illumina MiSeq with MiXCR processing rather than by the commercial service. Anti-thymocyte globulin induction was given to all recipients, followed by maintenance tacrolimus and steroids for two to three years. Points the paper makes about the study in general: In patients with donor T cell macrochimerism, the allografts had high GvH to HvG T cell clonal ratios. GvH clones were detected in recipient bone marrow, and some appeared earlier in ileal mucosa or blood, consistent with an intestinal mucosal origin. Early after transplant, peak levels of circulating GvH clones were found to be associated with declines in HvG clones. The relatively low number and heterogeneity of intestinal transplant patients limited the conclusions.

This clone was recorded once. The antigen it binds to is not known. No much larger clone exists at a distance of one base, and base qualities are not known. The library was generated by the immunoSEQ multiplex PCR assay. High-throughput TCR-beta CDR3 sequencing of genomic DNA from most patients was performed by Adaptive Biotechnologies. The original pipeline was this. Adaptive's ImmunoSEQ software supplied the TCR sequencing data for 15 to 20 patients, while MiXCR and VDJtools were used to process three other patients. CDR3 nucleotide sequences shared by donor and recipient were removed because the origin of these sequences could not be assigned. At least 2-fold expansion over unstimulated cells and a minimum CFSE-low frequency of 0.002% (template counts) or 0.001% (read counts) were required for clones to be classified as alloreactive. A clone was considered mappable if detected in the sequenced pre-transplant spleen, lymph node, or MLR CFSE-low populations of the donor or recipient. Cumulative frequency of alloreactive clones was calculated as a percentage of all sequences weighted by copy number. TCRdb re-hosts the immuneACCESS table, in-frame sequences only. Its copies lack some clones; in the studies checked, an unresolved V gene accounts for under half of them, and the cause for the rest is not known. Clone size and V and J calls were adopted from that table, with D and trimming inferred from the DNA. Here the sample has some 41,000 clones; just over 90% occur a single time. The ten biggest clones cover 3.6% of the sample.

Between the V and J ends, shortened by 1 base and 1 base respectively, the junction contains 16 bases. Including cysteine and phenylalanine, the CDR3 has 17 amino acids. The sequence is cut down to CDR3 DNA, 51 bases in frame from base 1. CDR1 KGHSH and CDR2 LQKENI were looked up in the germline V gene. In the first month after transplant, blood samples were collected up to 4 times, and after that at least monthly when available. The sample consisted of PBMCs, taken 700 to 750 days after intestinal transplantation. The clonotype comes from a human patient who received an intestinal transplant, so some T cells may come from the graft donor. The V and J segments used are TRBV18 and TRBJ1-1; perhaps TRBD1 is the D gene, with 5 bases matching. The CDR3 corresponds to CASSPLKGPDSNTEAFF. The DNA is TGTGCCAGCTCACCACTAAAGGGACCCGATTCGAACACTGAAGCTTTCTTT.